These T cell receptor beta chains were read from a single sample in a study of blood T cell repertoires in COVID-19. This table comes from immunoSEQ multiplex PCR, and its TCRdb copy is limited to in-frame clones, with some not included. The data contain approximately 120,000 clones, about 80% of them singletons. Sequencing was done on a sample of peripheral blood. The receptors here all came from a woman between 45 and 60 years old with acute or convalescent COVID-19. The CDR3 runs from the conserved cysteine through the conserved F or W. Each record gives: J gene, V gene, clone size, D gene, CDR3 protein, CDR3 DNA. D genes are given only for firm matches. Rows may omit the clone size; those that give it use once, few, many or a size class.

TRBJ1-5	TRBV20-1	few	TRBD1	CSASPPGQHQPQHF	TGCAGTGCTAGTCCTCCGGGACAGCATCAGCCCCAGCATTTT
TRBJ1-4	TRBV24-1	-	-	CATSDGVKLFF	TGTGCCACCAGTGACGGTGTTAAACTGTTTTTT
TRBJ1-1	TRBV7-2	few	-	CASSFWTAGGGAFF	TGTGCCAGCAGTTTTTGGACCGCGGGCGGCGGAGCTTTCTTT
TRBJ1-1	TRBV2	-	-	CASGGDEIIAFF	TGTGCCAGCGGGGGGGACGAAATTATCGCTTTCTTT
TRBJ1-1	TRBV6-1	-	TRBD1	CASTRTGVNTEAFF	TGTGCCAGCACCCGGACAGGGGTGAACACTGAAGCTTTCTTT
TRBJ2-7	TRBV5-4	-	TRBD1	CASSFPGQETYEQYF	TGTGCCAGCAGCTTCCCGGGACAGGAGACCTACGAGCAGTACTTC
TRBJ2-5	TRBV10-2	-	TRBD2	CASFSGRLGETQYF	TGCGCCAGCTTTAGCGGGAGACTTGGGGAGACCCAGTACTTC
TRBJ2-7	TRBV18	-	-	CASSPKSRALGEQYF	TGTGCCAGCTCACCCAAATCCAGGGCCCTCGGCGAGCAGTACTTC
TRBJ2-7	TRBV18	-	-	CASSPLTGESYEQYF	TGTGCCAGCTCCCCCCTAACGGGAGAGTCCTACGAGCAGTACTTC
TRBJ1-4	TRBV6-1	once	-	CASSEYEGSGEKLFF	TGTGCCAGCAGTGAATATGAGGGCTCTGGAGAAAAACTGTTTTTT
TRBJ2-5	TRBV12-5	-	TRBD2	CASGLMGLAGTQYF	TGTGCTAGTGGTTTGATGGGACTAGCGGGGACCCAGTACTTC
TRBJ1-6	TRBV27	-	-	CASSLRDSPLHF	TGTGCCAGCAGCCTCAGGGATTCACCCCTCCACTTT
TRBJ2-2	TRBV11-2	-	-	CASSLQEGTGELFF	TGTGCCAGCAGCTTACAGGAAGGTACCGGGGAGCTGTTTTTT
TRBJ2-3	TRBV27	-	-	CASSPLGRADTQYF	TGTGCCAGCAGTCCGCTGGGCCGCGCAGATACGCAGTATTTT
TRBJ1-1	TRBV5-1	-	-	CASSLQGPTNTEAFF	TGCGCCAGCAGCCTACAGGGACCCACAAACACTGAAGCTTTCTTT
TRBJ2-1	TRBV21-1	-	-	CASSKRGGTGVDNEQFF	TGTGCCAGCAGCAAAAGAGGTGGGACAGGGGTTGACAATGAGCAGTTCTTC
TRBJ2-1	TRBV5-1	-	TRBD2	CASSHESGGSYNEQFF	TGCGCCAGCAGCCACGAAAGCGGGGGATCCTACAATGAGCAGTTCTTC
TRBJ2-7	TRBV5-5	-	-	CASSLQGPYEQYF	TGTGCCAGCAGCCTTCAGGGGCCCTACGAGCAGTACTTC
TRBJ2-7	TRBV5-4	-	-	CASSLVAGYEQYF	TGTGCCAGCAGCTTGGTGGCGGGCTACGAGCAGTACTTC
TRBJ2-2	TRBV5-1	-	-	CASSRRDSRTGELFF	TGCGCCAGCAGCAGACGGGACTCCAGGACCGGGGAGCTGTTTTTT
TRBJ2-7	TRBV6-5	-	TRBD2	CASRVLAGGPYEQYF	TGTGCCAGCAGAGTACTAGCGGGGGGACCCTACGAGCAGTACTTC
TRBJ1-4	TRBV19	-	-	CASRPRRVKELLFF	TGTGCCAGTAGACCTCGCCGGGTGAAGGAATTATTGTTTTTT
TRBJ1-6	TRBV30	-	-	CAWRSSYNSPLHF	TGTGCCTGGAGGAGCTCCTATAATTCACCCCTCCACTTT
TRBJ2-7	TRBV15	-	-	CATSRDEGSYEQYF	TGTGCCACCAGCAGAGATGAGGGAAGCTACGAGCAGTACTTC
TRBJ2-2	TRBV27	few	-	CASSPPGGGELFF	TGTGCCAGCAGTCCCCCCGGCGGCGGGGAGCTGTTTTTT
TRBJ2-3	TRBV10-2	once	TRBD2	CASRLAGGHRTDTQYF	TGCGCCAGCAGACTCGCGGGAGGACACCGCACAGATACGCAGTATTTT
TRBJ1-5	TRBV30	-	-	CAWSRRRNEPQHF	TGTGCCTGGAGTCGGAGGAGGAATGAGCCCCAGCATTTT
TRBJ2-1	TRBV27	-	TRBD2	CASSWGLAEYNEQFF	TGTGCCAGCAGTTGGGGACTAGCGGAATACAATGAGCAGTTCTTC
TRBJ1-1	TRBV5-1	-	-	CASSLNSQDTEAFF	TGCGCCAGCAGCTTGAACAGCCAGGACACTGAAGCTTTCTTT
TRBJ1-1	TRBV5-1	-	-	CASSLGGGETEAFF	TGCGCCAGCAGCTTGGGCGGGGGCGAGACTGAAGCTTTCTTT
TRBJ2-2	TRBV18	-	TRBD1	CASSSQGANTGELFF	TGTGCCAGCTCATCACAGGGGGCAAACACCGGGGAGCTGTTTTTT
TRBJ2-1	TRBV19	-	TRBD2	CASSIGGLVRDEQFF	TGTGCCAGTAGTATTGGGGGACTAGTGAGAGATGAGCAGTTCTTC